What follows is one TCR beta chain and its context. The data originate from a study of CD8 T cells in Susac syndrome. The authors reverse transcribed 0.5 to 1 ug RNA with random hexamers. TCRdb called the immunoSEQ multiplex PCR reads again in MiXCR, with one record for every CDR3 protein. The sample has a few hundred thousand distinct CDR3 sequences; just over 90% are singletons. Sequencing was carried out using CD4+ T cells from PBMCs. This clonotype originated in a human donor with multiple sclerosis.

The CDR3 reads CASRRLEETQYF. CDR3 DNA sequence: TGTGCCAGCAGGAGACTAGAAGAGACCCAGTACTTC. The genes are TRBV12-3 or TRBV12-4 and TRBJ2-5; D is possibly TRBD2 (6 bases). The CDR3 sequence is 12 residues long. The V end lost 6 bases, the J end lost 3 bases, and 8 bases lay between the germline ends.